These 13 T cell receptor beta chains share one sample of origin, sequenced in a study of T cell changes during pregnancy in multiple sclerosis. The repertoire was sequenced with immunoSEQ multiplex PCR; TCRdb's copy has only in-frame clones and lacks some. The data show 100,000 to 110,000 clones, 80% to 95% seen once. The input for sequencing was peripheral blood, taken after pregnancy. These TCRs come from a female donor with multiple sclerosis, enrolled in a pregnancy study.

CDR3 in DNA: TGTGCCAGCAGTTACTGGGCCGGACAAAGCTCCTACGAGCAGTACTTC. Its protein is CASSYWAGQSSYEQYF. V usage is TRBV6-5 and J usage is TRBJ2-7; maybe TRBD1 (5 bases). Germline CDR1 is MNHEY and CDR2 is SVGAGI. Trimming took off 1 base at V and 0 bases at J, with 13 bases between the two ends. The CDR3 has 16 amino acids.

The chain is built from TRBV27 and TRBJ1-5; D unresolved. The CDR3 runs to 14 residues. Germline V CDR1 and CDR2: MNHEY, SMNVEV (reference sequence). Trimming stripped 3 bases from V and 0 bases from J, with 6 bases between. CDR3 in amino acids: CASSLRDSNQPQHF. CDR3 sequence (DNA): TGTGCCAGCAGTTTGCGCGATAGCAATCAGCCCCAGCATTTT.

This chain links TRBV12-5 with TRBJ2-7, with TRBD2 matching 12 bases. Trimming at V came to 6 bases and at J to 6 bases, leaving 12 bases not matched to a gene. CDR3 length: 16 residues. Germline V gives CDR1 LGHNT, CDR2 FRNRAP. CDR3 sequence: CASGSGLAGWSAEQYF. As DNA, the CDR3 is TGTGCTAGTGGCTCAGGACTAGCGGGATGGAGTGCCGAGCAGTACTTC.

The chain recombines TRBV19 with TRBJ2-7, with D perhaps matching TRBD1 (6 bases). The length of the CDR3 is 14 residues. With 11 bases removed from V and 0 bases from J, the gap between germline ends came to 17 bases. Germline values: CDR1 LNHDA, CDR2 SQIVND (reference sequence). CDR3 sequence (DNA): TGTGCCGACCTAACCAACAGGGACTCCTACGAGCAGTACTTC. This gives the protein CADLTNRDSYEQYF.

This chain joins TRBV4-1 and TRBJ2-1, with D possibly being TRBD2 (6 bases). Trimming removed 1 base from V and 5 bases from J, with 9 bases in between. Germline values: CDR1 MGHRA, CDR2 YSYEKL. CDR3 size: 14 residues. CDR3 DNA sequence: TGCGCCAGCAGCCAAGGAACGGGAGACAATGAGCAGTTCTTC. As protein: CASSQGTGDNEQFF.

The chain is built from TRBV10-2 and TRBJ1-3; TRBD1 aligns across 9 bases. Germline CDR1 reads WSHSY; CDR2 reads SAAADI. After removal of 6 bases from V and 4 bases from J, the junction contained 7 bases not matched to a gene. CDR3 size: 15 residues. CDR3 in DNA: TGCGCCAGCAGGGGGACAGGGAGCGGCGGAAACACCATATATTTT. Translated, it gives CASRGTGSGGNTIYF.

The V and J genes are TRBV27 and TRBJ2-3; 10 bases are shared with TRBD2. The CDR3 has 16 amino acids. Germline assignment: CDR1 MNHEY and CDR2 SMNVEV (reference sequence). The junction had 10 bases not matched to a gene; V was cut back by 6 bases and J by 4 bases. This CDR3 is CASSRALAGISDTQYF. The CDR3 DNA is TGTGCCAGCAGCCGGGCACTAGCGGGGATATCAGATACGCAGTATTTT.

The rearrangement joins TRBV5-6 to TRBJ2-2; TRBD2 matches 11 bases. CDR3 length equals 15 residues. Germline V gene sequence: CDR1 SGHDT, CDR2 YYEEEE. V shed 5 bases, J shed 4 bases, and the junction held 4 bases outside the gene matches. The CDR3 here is CASSSGLAGTGELFF. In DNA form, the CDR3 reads TGTGCCAGCAGTTCCGGACTAGCGGGCACCGGGGAGCTGTTTTTT.

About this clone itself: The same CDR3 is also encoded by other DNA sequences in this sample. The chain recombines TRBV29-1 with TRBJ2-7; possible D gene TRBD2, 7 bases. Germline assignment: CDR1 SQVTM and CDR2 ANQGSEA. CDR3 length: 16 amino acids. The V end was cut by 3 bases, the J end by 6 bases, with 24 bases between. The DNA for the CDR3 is TGCAGCGTTGAGAAGGGGGAGGGTGGAGGGTCTATCGAGCAGTACTTC. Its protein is CSVEKGEGGGSIEQYF.

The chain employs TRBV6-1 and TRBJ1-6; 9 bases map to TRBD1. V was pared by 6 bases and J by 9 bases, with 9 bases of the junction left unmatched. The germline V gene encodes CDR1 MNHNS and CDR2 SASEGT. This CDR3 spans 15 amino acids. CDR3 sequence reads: CASSRDRERSSPLHF. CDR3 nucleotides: TGTGCCAGCAGCCGGGACAGGGAACGTTCTTCACCCCTCCACTTT.

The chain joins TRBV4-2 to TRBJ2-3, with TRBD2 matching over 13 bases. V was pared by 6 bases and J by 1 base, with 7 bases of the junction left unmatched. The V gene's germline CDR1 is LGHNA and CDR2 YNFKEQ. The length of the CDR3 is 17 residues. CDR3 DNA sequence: TGTGCCAGCAGACTTTACGGACTAGCGGGAGGCACAGATACGCAGTATTTT. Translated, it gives CASRLYGLAGGTDTQYF.

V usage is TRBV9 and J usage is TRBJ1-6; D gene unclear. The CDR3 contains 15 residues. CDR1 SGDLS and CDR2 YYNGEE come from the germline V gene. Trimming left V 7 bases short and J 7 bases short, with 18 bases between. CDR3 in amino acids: CASSQAPEGNSPLHF. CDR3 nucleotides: TGTGCCAGCTCACAAGCGCCCGAGGGAAATTCACCCCTCCACTTT.

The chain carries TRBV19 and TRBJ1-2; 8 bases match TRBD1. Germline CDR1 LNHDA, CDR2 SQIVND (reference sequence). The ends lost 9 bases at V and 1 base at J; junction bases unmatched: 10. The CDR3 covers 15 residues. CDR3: CASKDRATLNYGYTF. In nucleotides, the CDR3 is TGTGCCAGCAAGGACAGGGCGACCCTTAACTATGGCTACACCTTC.